Shown below are 8 T cell receptor beta chains from a single sample sequenced in a study of blood T cell repertoires in COVID-19 (dated by TCRdb to about 2020). The library was obtained by the immunoSEQ multiplex PCR assay. The source is immuneACCESS, and TCRdb retained only in-frame sequences with V and J called. Part of the clones is not carried over; for the studies checked, unresolved V genes explain less than half of this, and the remainder is unexplained. The table for this sample lists about 240,000 clones; 83% of them were counted only once. 3% to 4.5% of the sample is in the top ten clones. The sample was PBMCs or T cells enriched from blood (not recorded which). These receptors all stem from a woman aged 35 to 49 who had been exposed to COVID-19.

V is TRBV11-3 and J is TRBJ2-1; 9 bases line up with TRBD2. The CDR3 has 16 amino acids. Germline-derived CDR1 and CDR2 are SGHNT and YENEEA. V trimming: 5 bases; J trimming: 4 bases; junction bases outside the gene matches: 9. Here the CDR3 reads CASSLNSGGLYNEQFF. The CDR3 DNA follows: TGTGCCAGCAGCCTCAATAGCGGGGGCCTGTACAATGAGCAGTTCTTC.

The chain employs TRBV4-1 and TRBJ2-1, with D perhaps matching TRBD2 (6 bases). V lost 0 bases to trimming and J lost 9 bases, with 15 bases between them. This CDR3 is 15 amino acids long. Germline loops: CDR1 MGHRA, CDR2 YSYEKL. The CDR3 loop reads CASSQEWPRRGEQFF. CDR3 nucleotides: TGCGCCAGCAGCCAAGAGTGGCCCCGGAGGGGTGAGCAGTTCTTC.

The sample holds one count of this clone. The rearrangement uses TRBV19 and TRBJ1-1; unclear D gene. The length of the CDR3 is 13 residues. With 5 bases removed from V and 5 bases from J, the gap between germline ends came to 12 bases. CDR1 LNHDA and CDR2 SQIVND come from the germline V gene (reference sequence). The CDR3 region has the DNA TGTGCCAGTAGTCCCGCGAACCCGACTGAAGCTTTCTTT. Protein sequence: CASSPANPTEAFF.

The gene calls are TRBV5-6 and TRBJ1-6; D remains unclear. V dropped 0 bases and J dropped 5 bases, with 9 bases sitting between them. The germline V gene encodes CDR1 SGHDT and CDR2 YYEEEE. This CDR3 is built from 15 residues. CDR3 region: CASSLGPVHNSPLHF. Written as DNA, the CDR3 is TGTGCCAGCAGCTTGGGTCCAGTGCATAATTCACCCCTCCACTTT.

The chain recombines TRBV5-1 with TRBJ2-7; D might be TRBD1 (6 bases). V lost 2 bases to trimming and J lost 3 bases, with 12 bases between them. The germline gives CDR1 SGHRS, CDR2 YFSETQ. The CDR3 is 14 residues long. The CDR3 loop reads CASSLTGTSYEQYF. CDR3 nucleotide sequence: TGCGCCAGCAGCTTAACCGGGACAAGCTACGAGCAGTACTTC.

CDR3 DNA sequence: TGTGCCAGCAGCCAAGTTTCGGGTATTGCCGGGGAGCTGTTTTTT. It codes for CASSQVSGIAGELFF. The chain links TRBV3-1 (or the pseudogene TRBV3-2) to TRBJ2-2, with no clear D. Germline loops: CDR1 LGHDT, CDR2 YNNKEL (reference sequence). CDR3 length equals 15 residues. V lost 1 base, J lost 6 bases, and 12 bases lay in between.

This rearrangement joins TRBV7-6 to TRBJ2-3; D call uncertain. The V end lost 4 bases, the J end lost 6 bases, and 5 bases lay between the germline ends. The V gene's germline CDR1 is SGHVS and CDR2 FNYEAQ. CDR3 size: 11 residues. CDR3 in DNA: TGTGCCAGCAGCTCCATTGATACGCAGTATTTT. Its protein is CASSSIDTQYF.

The J gene is TRBJ1-4, the V gene TRBV27, with D possibly TRBD1 on 5 matching bases. The V gene lost 7 bases and the J gene lost 5 bases, with 14 bases spanning the gap. The CDR3 consists of 14 residues. CDR1 is MNHEY and CDR2 is SMNVEV in the germline V gene (reference sequence). The CDR3 region is CASTVLTENEKLFF. For the CDR3, the DNA is TGTGCCAGCACTGTCCTGACAGAGAATGAAAAACTGTTTTTT.